This is a list of T cell receptor beta chains from one sample in a study of type 1 regulatory T cells. Via MiXCR, TCRdb re-called the reads, giving one row per CDR3 protein. The sample includes roughly 40,000 distinct CDR3 sequences, approximately 12% of them seen just once. No antigens are known for them. Sequences were obtained from cultured non-Tr1 T cells, either the whole culture or a sorted T cell fraction (not recorded which). These receptors all come from a human donor in good health. Both conserved end residues are part of each CDR3. A D gene is named only where the DNA matches it firmly. Only some rows state a clone size, as once, few, many or a class for expanded clones.

>TRBJ1-5|-|TRBV6-6|-
TGTGCCAGCAGTTACGGTTACCTCAACCAGCCCCAGCATTTT
CASSYGYLNQPQHF
>TRBJ2-1|-|TRBV24-1|-
TGTGCCACCAGTGATTCTAGCATCCATGAGCAGTTCTTC
CATSDSSIHEQFF
>TRBJ1-1|-|TRBV29-1|many
TGCAGCTTGTCTCCAGGAGGAAACACTGAAGCTTTCTTT
CSLSPGGNTEAFF
>TRBJ2-3|TRBD2|TRBV20-1|few
TGCAGTGCTAGACTAGCGGGAGATACGCAGTATTTT
CSARLAGDTQYF
>TRBJ1-5|TRBD1|TRBV20-1|many
TGCAGTGCCTCGACAGGGAACCAGCCCCAGCATTTT
CSASTGNQPQHF
>TRBJ2-5|-|TRBV6-6|few
TGTGCCAGCAGTTATGGTCAGGCTCCTGAAGAGACCCAGTACTTC
CASSYGQAPEETQYF
>TRBJ1-1|-|TRBV6-5|once
TGTGCCAGCAGTTACTCCAGCGACTGGGGCACTGAAGCTTTCTTT
CASSYSSDWGTEAFF
>TRBJ2-1|TRBD2|TRBV7-9|few
TGTGCCAGCAGCTTGGTGGGAGGGACCTACAATGAGCAGTTCTTC
CASSLVGGTYNEQFF
>TRBJ2-3|-|TRBV5-1|medium-sized
TGCGCCAGCAGCTTGGAGGGGCCGGGGAATACGCAGTATTTT
CASSLEGPGNTQYF
>TRBJ2-5|TRBD2|TRBV10-3|-
TGTGCCATCAGCCAGCGGGAACAAGAGACCCAGTACTTC
CAISQREQETQYF
>TRBJ2-3|TRBD2|TRBV10-3|-
TGTGCCATCAGCGGACTAGCGGGAGAAGATACGCAGTATTTT
CAISGLAGEDTQYF
>TRBJ2-3|TRBD2|TRBV5-6|many
TGTGCCAGCAGCTTGGGCAGTAGCGGGAGCGGCGGAAATTTT
CASSLGSSGSGGNF
>TRBJ2-7|TRBD2|TRBV5-4|few
TGTGCCAGCAGCCGGGAGGGCGGGGTTCAAAGCGAGCAGTACTTC
CASSREGGVQSEQYF
>TRBJ2-1|TRBD2|TRBV30|-
TGTGCCGGTAGCGGGAAGGGTTACAATGAGCAGTTCTTC
CAGSGKGYNEQFF
>TRBJ2-1|TRBD2|TRBV12-3/TRBV12-4|-
TGTGCCAGCAGCCTGGGACTAGCGGGAGGTTACAATGAGCAGTTCTTC
CASSLGLAGGYNEQFF
>TRBJ2-5|TRBD1|TRBV19|-
TGTGCCAGTAGTATCGGGACAGTCCAAGAGACCCAGTACTTC
CASSIGTVQETQYF
>TRBJ2-1|TRBD2|TRBV29-1|-
TGCAGCGCCCTTGGGGGGATAGCGGGAGACGAGCAGTTCTTC
CSALGGIAGDEQFF
>TRBJ2-2|-|TRBV5-1|many
TGCGCCAGCAGCTCCCTCCCAGGGGCAGCCGGGGAGCTGTTTTTT
CASSSLPGAAGELFF
>TRBJ1-2|-|TRBV10-3|many
TGTGCCATCAGTGCCTCAGGAGAACTCTATGGCTACACCTTC
CAISASGELYGYTF
>TRBJ1-1|-|TRBV25-1|many
TGTGCCAGCAGTGGTCCCAGACAAACTGAAGCTTTCTTT
CASSGPRQTEAFF
>TRBJ2-3|-|TRBV5-6|-
TGTGCCAGCAGCTTGGACTTCACAGATACGCAGTATTTT
CASSLDFTDTQYF
>TRBJ2-2|-|TRBV5-6|few
TGTGCCAGTCAAACGGACAGAATAAACACCGGGGAGCTGTTTTTT
CASQTDRINTGELFF
>TRBJ2-2|TRBD2|TRBV7-3|many
TGTGCCAGCAGCCCCACCGGGACTAGCGGGAGGCCCAACACCGGGGAGCTGTTTTTT
CASSPTGTSGRPNTGELFF
>TRBJ2-5|TRBD1|TRBV20-1|few
TGCAGTACCACAGGGGGCGTTGAGACCCAGTACTTC
CSTTGGVETQYF
>TRBJ2-2|-|TRBV20-1|-
TGCAGTGCTAGGCAGCTAGGGGACACCGGGGAGCTGTTTTTT
CSARQLGDTGELFF
>TRBJ2-2|-|TRBV4-3|few
TGCGCCAGCAGCCTCCCCCCCGGGGAGCTGTTTTTT
CASSLPPGELFF
>TRBJ2-3|-|TRBV30|-
TGTGCCTGGAGTGTGTTGGCAGATACGCAGTATTTT
CAWSVLADTQYF
>TRBJ2-3|-|TRBV7-3|many
TGTGCCAGCAGCTTAACAAGAAGCACAGATACGCAGTATTTT
CASSLTRSTDTQYF
>TRBJ2-2|-|TRBV7-2|many
TGTGCCAGCAGCCCTAGACTAGGACCCGGGGAGCTGTTTTTT
CASSPRLGPGELFF
>TRBJ2-5|-|TRBV5-1|medium-sized
TGCGCCAGCAGACAACAGCCTGAAGAGACCCAGTACTTC
CASRQQPEETQYF
>TRBJ2-7|-|TRBV15|many
TGTGCCACCAGCAGAAGACGGGACGGCTACGAGCAGTACTTC
CATSRRRDGYEQYF
>TRBJ1-5|TRBD1|TRBV12-3/TRBV12-4|many
TGTGCCAGCAGTCCAAGGACAGGTAATCAGCCCCAGCATTTT
CASSPRTGNQPQHF
>TRBJ2-7|-|TRBV7-2|many
TGTGCCAGCAGCAGTGGGGTTCGGCAGGGCGAGTACTTC
CASSSGVRQGEYF
>TRBJ2-5|TRBD2|TRBV20-1|few
TGCAGTGGGGCGGGAGCGTCGGAGACCCAGTACTTC
CSGAGASETQYF
>TRBJ1-4|-|TRBV5-1|many
TGCGCCAGCAGCCCGGACGGAATTAATGAAAAACTGTTTTTT
CASSPDGINEKLFF
>TRBJ2-5|TRBD1|TRBV14|-
TGTGCCAGCAGCGGGACAGGGGAGGCGACCCAGTACTTC
CASSGTGEATQYF
>TRBJ1-4|TRBD1|TRBV27|-
TGTGCCTTCCACAGGGGCGGTGAAAAACTGTTTTTT
CAFHRGGEKLFF
>TRBJ2-5|-|TRBV18|few
TGTGCCAGCTCACCAAATGAGGAGACCCAGTACTTC
CASSPNEETQYF
>TRBJ2-2|-|TRBV7-7|many
TGTGCTAGCAGCTCAGACAGAGGCACCGGGGAGCTGTTTTTT
CASSSDRGTGELFF
>TRBJ1-6|-|TRBV20-1|many
TGCAGTGCTAGAGGCCAGCGGATTCAAGTGTCACCCCTCCACTTT
CSARGQRIQVSPLHF
>TRBJ1-1|-|TRBV20-1|medium-sized
TGCAGTGCTAGGAATTCAGGAACTGAAGCTTTCTTT
CSARNSGTEAFF
>TRBJ2-3|-|TRBV20-1|-
TGCAGTGCTTCCGGGAGTGCGGACACAGATACGCAGTATTTT
CSASGSADTDTQYF
>TRBJ2-1|TRBD2|TRBV24-1|-
TGTGCCACCAGTGACACGGGAGGTCAACGGAGAGAGCAGTTCTTC
CATSDTGGQRREQFF
>TRBJ2-7|-|TRBV7-2|few
TGTGCCAGCAGCGGCCCCTACGAGCAGTACTTC
CASSGPYEQYF
>TRBJ2-3|TRBD2|TRBV6-1|-
TGTGCCAGCAGTAGACGACTAGCGGGAGACGGCACAGATACGCAGTATTTT
CASSRRLAGDGTDTQYF
>TRBJ2-4|TRBD2|TRBV15|-
TGTGCCACCAGCAGAGGCCCCCTGACTAGCGGGAGTGGGCGAGGCAAAAACATTCAGTACTTC
CATSRGPLTSGSGRGKNIQYF
>TRBJ1-6|TRBD1|TRBV4-2|many
TGTGCCAGCAGCCAGAGCATGGGACAGGGGAATTCACCCCTCCACTTT
CASSQSMGQGNSPLHF
>TRBJ2-7|TRBD1|TRBV29-1|-
TGCAGCGGGGGAGGGACAGGGGTGTACGAGCAGTACTTC
CSGGGTGVYEQYF
>TRBJ2-7|-|TRBV14|few
TGTGCCAGCAGCCAAGATAACGCGGGGAAAACCTACGAGCAGTACTTC
CASSQDNAGKTYEQYF
>TRBJ2-7|-|TRBV18|many
TGTGCCAGCTCACCCTCGTACGACGAGCAGTACTTC
CASSPSYDEQYF
>TRBJ2-1|TRBD2|TRBV11-2|few
TGTGCCAGCAGCCCCCTGGGAGCGGGAGATCTGGGTGAGCAGTTCTTC
CASSPLGAGDLGEQFF
>TRBJ2-2|-|TRBV5-1|-
TGCGCCAGCCGACAGGTTCTCACCGGGGAGCTATTTTTT
CASRQVLTGELFF
>TRBJ2-6|TRBD1|TRBV5-4|-
TGTGCCAGCAGCTTCAGGGGGCAAGGGGCCAACGTCCTGACTTTC
CASSFRGQGANVLTF
>TRBJ2-5|-|TRBV28|few
TGTGCCAGCAGTTTGGTGCGCGACCCGAGGATCGAGACCCAGTACTTC
CASSLVRDPRIETQYF
>TRBJ2-5|-|TRBV7-3|-
TGTGCCAGCAGCTTAGGCAGGGCCGAGACCCAGTACTTC
CASSLGRAETQYF
>TRBJ2-7|-|TRBV7-2|many
TGTGCCAGCAGCTCTGGGGGGAGCTCCTACGAGCAGTACTTC
CASSSGGSSYEQYF
>TRBJ2-7|TRBD2|TRBV7-9|few
TGTGCCAGCAGCTTAGGAGTGGAAGTATGGCGGGAGAAATATGACGAGCAGTACTTC
CASSLGVEVWREKYDEQYF
>TRBJ2-7|TRBD2|TRBV5-1|-
TGCGCCAGCAGCATAACCGGGACTAGACCTATTATCGGCGAGCAGTACTTC
CASSITGTRPIIGEQYF
>TRBJ2-3|TRBD2|TRBV20-1|-
TGCAGTGCTAGACCAAAACTAGCGGAGAGCACAGATACGCAGTATTTT
CSARPKLAESTDTQYF
>TRBJ2-4|-|TRBV7-2|-
TGTGCCAGCAGCCTTCGGGGGGCCAAAAACATTCAGTACTTC
CASSLRGAKNIQYF